The rows below give T cell receptor beta chains drawn from one sample of a study of T cell responses to AZD1222 COVID-19 vaccine. Here immunoSEQ multiplex PCR was the method, and the copy in TCRdb shows in-frame clones only, minus some. The data hold about 180,000 clones, with around 91% observed a single time. The input for sequencing was peripheral blood, taken on day 0 of AZD1222 vaccination. These receptors were taken from an adult in good health. Each CDR3 is given with its conserved first and last residue. Fields, in order: V gene, clone size, J gene, D gene, CDR3 DNA, CDR3 protein. A D gene is named only where the DNA matches it firmly. A clone size is listed for some rows: how often the clone was seen (once, few, many), or a class if it is expanded.

V gene: TRBV6-5; clone size: -; J gene: TRBJ1-2; D gene: -; CDR3 DNA: TGTGCCAGCACGGGCAGGGCTCTCGGCTACACCTTC; CDR3 protein: CASTGRALGYTF
V gene: TRBV9; clone size: -; J gene: TRBJ1-1; D gene: TRBD1; CDR3 DNA: TGTGCCAGCAGCTTAACAGGGGGCAACACTGAAGCTTTCTTT; CDR3 protein: CASSLTGGNTEAFF
V gene: TRBV4-3; clone size: medium-sized; J gene: TRBJ2-5; D gene: -; CDR3 DNA: TGCGCCAGCAGCCAAGCGTCGTCCGGGGGTTTCCAAGAGACCCAGTACTTC; CDR3 protein: CASSQASSGGFQETQYF
V gene: TRBV9; clone size: -; J gene: TRBJ1-1; D gene: TRBD1; CDR3 DNA: TGTGCCAGCAGCGTAGGGGCGGGACAGGGGGGTTACACTGAAGCTTTCTTT; CDR3 protein: CASSVGAGQGGYTEAFF
V gene: TRBV5-6; clone size: -; J gene: TRBJ1-2; D gene: -; CDR3 DNA: TGTGCCAGCAGTTACTCAGGGACTAACTATGGCTACACCTTC; CDR3 protein: CASSYSGTNYGYTF
V gene: TRBV9; clone size: -; J gene: TRBJ2-5; D gene: -; CDR3 DNA: TGTGCCAGCAGCGTAGGGACCGGTAGCCTGGAGACCCAGTACTTC; CDR3 protein: CASSVGTGSLETQYF
V gene: TRBV7-2; clone size: -; J gene: TRBJ2-3; D gene: -; CDR3 DNA: TGTGCCAGCAGCCCAGGGAGCGGGCCTAGCACAGATACGCAGTATTTT; CDR3 protein: CASSPGSGPSTDTQYF
V gene: TRBV19; clone size: -; J gene: TRBJ1-2; D gene: -; CDR3 DNA: TGTGCCAGTAGTATAGTGCCGCCTCCCGACTATGGCTACACCTTC; CDR3 protein: CASSIVPPPDYGYTF
V gene: TRBV20-1; clone size: -; J gene: TRBJ1-6; D gene: -; CDR3 DNA: TGCAGTGCTAGTGGGGGCTCCTATAATTCACCCCTCCACTTT; CDR3 protein: CSASGGSYNSPLHF
V gene: TRBV6-5; clone size: -; J gene: TRBJ1-2; D gene: TRBD1; CDR3 DNA: TGTGCCAGCAGTTACGGGGACAGCTATGGCTACACCTTC; CDR3 protein: CASSYGDSYGYTF
V gene: TRBV30; clone size: -; J gene: TRBJ2-5; D gene: TRBD2; CDR3 DNA: TGTGCCTGGAGTGTACTAGCGGTACAAGAGACCCAGTACTTC; CDR3 protein: CAWSVLAVQETQYF
V gene: TRBV6-5; clone size: -; J gene: TRBJ1-1; D gene: -; CDR3 DNA: TGTGCCAGCAGTTACGAACCGGGGGAAGCTTTCTTT; CDR3 protein: CASSYEPGEAFF
V gene: TRBV7-9; clone size: once; J gene: TRBJ2-7; D gene: -; CDR3 DNA: TGTGCCAGCAGCTTGGGACAAGCCGAGCAGTACTTC; CDR3 protein: CASSLGQAEQYF
V gene: TRBV11-3; clone size: -; J gene: TRBJ2-3; D gene: -; CDR3 DNA: TGTGCCAGCAGCTTAGATTCCCCAGGGGTCAGCACAGATACGCAGTATTTT; CDR3 protein: CASSLDSPGVSTDTQYF
V gene: TRBV11-2; clone size: -; J gene: TRBJ2-5; D gene: TRBD1; CDR3 DNA: TGTGCCAGCAGCCTGGACAGGGGAAAATTGGCGCGGGAGACCCAGTACTTC; CDR3 protein: CASSLDRGKLARETQYF
V gene: TRBV10-1; clone size: once; J gene: TRBJ2-3; D gene: -; CDR3 DNA: TGCGCCAGCAGGGATGACGAGGCAGATACGCAGTATTTT; CDR3 protein: CASRDDEADTQYF
V gene: TRBV7-9; clone size: -; J gene: TRBJ2-6; D gene: -; CDR3 DNA: TGTGCCAGCAGCTCGCTTGGGATCTCTGGGGCCAACGTCCTGACTTTC; CDR3 protein: CASSSLGISGANVLTF
V gene: TRBV7-3; clone size: -; J gene: TRBJ2-1; D gene: -; CDR3 DNA: TGTGCCAGCAGCTCCGCAGGATCTTCCTACAATGAGCAGTTCTTC; CDR3 protein: CASSSAGSSYNEQFF
V gene: TRBV11-2; clone size: -; J gene: TRBJ2-2; D gene: -; CDR3 DNA: TGTGCCAGCAGCTTAGTATCCCCCGGGGAGCTGTTTTTT; CDR3 protein: CASSLVSPGELFF
V gene: TRBV7-9; clone size: -; J gene: TRBJ2-7; D gene: -; CDR3 DNA: TGTGCCAGCAGCATACGACCGGGCGTAGGGTCCTACGAGCAGTACTTC; CDR3 protein: CASSIRPGVGSYEQYF
V gene: TRBV5-4; clone size: -; J gene: TRBJ1-3; D gene: -; CDR3 DNA: TGTGCCAGCAGCTGGGAGCAGGGGCCTGGAAACACCATATATTTT; CDR3 protein: CASSWEQGPGNTIYF
V gene: TRBV5-5; clone size: -; J gene: TRBJ1-5; D gene: -; CDR3 DNA: TGTGCCAGCAGTACTGGAGGGACTAGCCCCCAGCCCCAGCATTTT; CDR3 protein: CASSTGGTSPQPQHF
V gene: TRBV7-9; clone size: -; J gene: TRBJ2-3; D gene: -; CDR3 DNA: TGTGCCAGCAGCTTTTCGGCAAGCGCAGATACGCAGTATTTT; CDR3 protein: CASSFSASADTQYF
V gene: TRBV18; clone size: -; J gene: TRBJ1-5; D gene: -; CDR3 DNA: TGTGCCAGCTCACGCGGTATTGGAGGGAGCAATCAGCCCCAGCATTTT; CDR3 protein: CASSRGIGGSNQPQHF
V gene: TRBV5-1; clone size: -; J gene: TRBJ1-2; D gene: TRBD1; CDR3 DNA: TGCGCCAGCAGCTTGGGGACAGGGTATTATGGCTACACCTTC; CDR3 protein: CASSLGTGYYGYTF
V gene: TRBV7-6; clone size: -; J gene: TRBJ1-4; D gene: -; CDR3 DNA: TGTGCCAGCAGCTTAGGGGTTGCAACTAATGAAAAACTGTTTTTT; CDR3 protein: CASSLGVATNEKLFF
V gene: TRBV5-1; clone size: -; J gene: TRBJ1-4; D gene: -; CDR3 DNA: TGCGCCAGCAGCTTGTTGGATCCCAGGGAAAAACTGTTTTTT; CDR3 protein: CASSLLDPREKLFF
V gene: TRBV2; clone size: -; J gene: TRBJ1-6; D gene: TRBD1; CDR3 DNA: TGTGCCAGCAGTGACATGGGACAGGGTAATTCACCCCTCCACTTT; CDR3 protein: CASSDMGQGNSPLHF
V gene: TRBV6-5; clone size: -; J gene: TRBJ1-5; D gene: -; CDR3 DNA: TGTGCCAGCAGCCCCTTCCCCCGGGGGTTTCAGCCCCAGCATTTT; CDR3 protein: CASSPFPRGFQPQHF
V gene: TRBV5-4; clone size: -; J gene: TRBJ2-5; D gene: TRBD1; CDR3 DNA: TGTGCCAGCAGCTTGGCACAGGGGTACCAAGAGACCCAGTACTTC; CDR3 protein: CASSLAQGYQETQYF
V gene: TRBV4-2; clone size: once; J gene: TRBJ2-2; D gene: TRBD1; CDR3 DNA: TGTGCCAGCAGCGGTAGGGGACAGGGAACCGGGGAGCTGTTTTTT; CDR3 protein: CASSGRGQGTGELFF
V gene: TRBV3-1/TRBV3-2; clone size: -; J gene: TRBJ1-3; D gene: TRBD1; CDR3 DNA: TGTGCCAGCAGCCAAGGAGGGACAGCTAGAGGAAACACCATATATTTT; CDR3 protein: CASSQGGTARGNTIYF
V gene: TRBV3-1/TRBV3-2; clone size: -; J gene: TRBJ1-2; D gene: -; CDR3 DNA: TGTGCCAGCAGCCAGACCGGGGCTATTCGGCTCTACACCTTC; CDR3 protein: CASSQTGAIRLYTF
V gene: TRBV7-3; clone size: -; J gene: TRBJ2-1; D gene: -; CDR3 DNA: TGTGCCAGCAGCCGGAACACGGGGGAAAGGATGGAGCAGTTCTTC; CDR3 protein: CASSRNTGERMEQFF
V gene: TRBV11-1; clone size: -; J gene: TRBJ1-1; D gene: -; CDR3 DNA: TGTGCCAGCAGTCTACAGGGCCACATGAACACTGAAGCTTTCTTT; CDR3 protein: CASSLQGHMNTEAFF
V gene: TRBV6-5; clone size: -; J gene: TRBJ2-2; D gene: TRBD2; CDR3 DNA: TGTGCCAGCAGTACAGCGGGGGCCGGGACCGGGGAGCTGTTTTTT; CDR3 protein: CASSTAGAGTGELFF
V gene: TRBV7-2; clone size: once; J gene: TRBJ1-1; D gene: -; CDR3 DNA: TGTGCCAGCAGCTTAGGGCGCAGGGCCACTGAAGCTTTCTTT; CDR3 protein: CASSLGRRATEAFF
V gene: TRBV5-1; clone size: many; J gene: TRBJ1-2; D gene: -; CDR3 DNA: TGCGCCAGCAGCTTGGATTCTACCCTGGGCTCTGGCTACACCTTC; CDR3 protein: CASSLDSTLGSGYTF
V gene: TRBV4-1; clone size: -; J gene: TRBJ2-3; D gene: -; CDR3 DNA: TGCGCCAGCAGCACAGGGCGGGACCTGAACACAGATACGCAGTATTTT; CDR3 protein: CASSTGRDLNTDTQYF
V gene: TRBV6-2/TRBV6-3; clone size: -; J gene: TRBJ1-5; D gene: TRBD1; CDR3 DNA: TGTGCCAGCAGTTACTCTCGGACAGGGTATAGCAATCAGCCCCAGCATTTT; CDR3 protein: CASSYSRTGYSNQPQHF
V gene: TRBV5-1; clone size: -; J gene: TRBJ2-5; D gene: TRBD1; CDR3 DNA: TGCGCCAGCAGCTTAAAACCCGGGACAGGGGGAGAGACCCAGTACTTC; CDR3 protein: CASSLKPGTGGETQYF
V gene: TRBV5-4; clone size: -; J gene: TRBJ2-3; D gene: -; CDR3 DNA: TGTGCCAGCAGTTTGGATGGCACAGATACGCAGTATTTT; CDR3 protein: CASSLDGTDTQYF
V gene: TRBV2; clone size: -; J gene: TRBJ2-7; D gene: -; CDR3 DNA: TGTGCCAGCAGAAAGGAGGGGGGAACCTCCTACGAGCAGTACTTC; CDR3 protein: CASRKEGGTSYEQYF
V gene: TRBV29-1; clone size: -; J gene: TRBJ1-1; D gene: -; CDR3 DNA: TGCAGCGTTTCCGACTCGGACGTTCAGGCGGCTTTCTTT; CDR3 protein: CSVSDSDVQAAFF
V gene: TRBV3-1/TRBV3-2; clone size: -; J gene: TRBJ2-2; D gene: TRBD1; CDR3 DNA: TGTGCCAGCAGCGCAAGGTACAGGGGCACCGGGGAGCTGTTTTTT; CDR3 protein: CASSARYRGTGELFF
V gene: TRBV5-1; clone size: once; J gene: TRBJ1-6; D gene: TRBD1; CDR3 DNA: TGCGCCAGCAGCTTGGTTGGGACAGGGGACCTTAATTCACCCCTCCACTTT; CDR3 protein: CASSLVGTGDLNSPLHF
V gene: TRBV28; clone size: once; J gene: TRBJ2-7; D gene: -; CDR3 DNA: TGTGCCAGCAGCCCGTTTACGGGGGATGTCTACGAGCAGTACTTC; CDR3 protein: CASSPFTGDVYEQYF
V gene: TRBV7-9; clone size: -; J gene: TRBJ2-5; D gene: -; CDR3 DNA: TGTGCCAGCAGCTTAATCGTCGGGGGACCAGAGACCCAGTACTTC; CDR3 protein: CASSLIVGGPETQYF
V gene: TRBV7-6; clone size: -; J gene: TRBJ2-3; D gene: TRBD2; CDR3 DNA: TGTGCCAGCAGCTCGGGACTAGCGGGGGGGCAAGATACGCAGTATTTT; CDR3 protein: CASSSGLAGGQDTQYF
V gene: TRBV6-4; clone size: medium-sized; J gene: TRBJ2-2; D gene: TRBD2; CDR3 DNA: TGTGCCAGCAGTGACGGGGGGGACACCGGGGAGCTGTTTTTT; CDR3 protein: CASSDGGDTGELFF
V gene: TRBV12-3/TRBV12-4; clone size: -; J gene: TRBJ1-1; D gene: -; CDR3 DNA: TGTGCCAGCAGTTTGCTGAGGACTGAAGCTTTCTTT; CDR3 protein: CASSLLRTEAFF
V gene: TRBV6-6; clone size: -; J gene: TRBJ2-4; D gene: TRBD2; CDR3 DNA: TGTGCCAGCAGTTACGGGGCGGGGGGGCCCCGAATTCAGTACTTC; CDR3 protein: CASSYGAGGPRIQYF
V gene: TRBV19; clone size: -; J gene: TRBJ2-5; D gene: -; CDR3 DNA: TGTGCCAGTAGTCCGCGGACAGACTCCCAAGAGACCCAGTACTTC; CDR3 protein: CASSPRTDSQETQYF
V gene: TRBV6-5; clone size: -; J gene: TRBJ2-2; D gene: -; CDR3 DNA: TGTGCCAGCGGGACGGGGACGAACACCGGGGAGCTGTTTTTT; CDR3 protein: CASGTGTNTGELFF
V gene: TRBV19; clone size: -; J gene: TRBJ1-5; D gene: -; CDR3 DNA: TGTGCCAGTAGTATGGGGGGACAAGGGCTCAATCAGCCCCAGCATTTT; CDR3 protein: CASSMGGQGLNQPQHF